One and the same sample provided the 18 T cell receptor beta chains below, sequenced in a study of CD8 T cells in ankylosing spondylitis. TCRdb analysed the 5' RACE reads with MiXCR anew, one entry per CDR3 protein. The sample yields about 800,000 distinct CDR3 sequences, approximately 10% seen once. General study findings and limits: Characteristic of ankylosing spondylitis blood, it appeared, was a TCR beta motif comprising about eight highly homologous variants.

Antigens for these TCRs are unknown. Sequenced material: blood, either unsorted or a sorted T cell fraction (not recorded which). These receptors all stem from a male donor with ankylosing spondylitis.

In this sample, this clonotype turned up a few times. V gene TRBV7-2 combines with J gene TRBJ1-1, with D possibly TRBD1 on 5 matching bases. Trimming cost V 6 bases and J 7 bases, with 12 bases left between them. Germline lookup yields CDR1 SGHTA and CDR2 FQGNSA. CDR3 length equals 12 residues. DNA for the CDR3: TGTGCCAGCAGGACCGGGACGCTTGAAGCTTTCTTT. Its translation is CASRTGTLEAFF.

At least ten counts were recorded for this clonotype. The chain joins TRBV11-1 to TRBJ1-1, with a possible D match to TRBD1 (6 bases). V gave up 5 bases and J gave up 7 bases, with 32 bases separating them. Germline CDR1 is SGHAT and CDR2 is FQDESV (reference sequence). There are 19 residues in the CDR3. The CDR3 loop reads CASSDSSLRGQFGRYEAFF. CDR3 bases: TGTGCCAGCAGCGATAGTTCCCTACGGGGGCAGTTCGGGAGATATGAAGCTTTCTTT.

This clonotype was found many times. This sequence joins TRBV12-3 or TRBV12-4 and TRBJ2-2; D perhaps matches TRBD1 (6 bases). The CDR3 length is 15 residues. V dropped 4 bases and J dropped 4 bases, with 13 bases sitting between them. Here the CDR3 reads CASSSQGTGTGELFF. The CDR3 bases are TGTGCCAGCAGTTCACAGGGTACGGGCACCGGGGAGCTGTTTTTT.

The CDR3 loop is CASSWGLAGAGYNEQFF. Here the CDR3 DNA reads TGCGCCAGCAGCTGGGGGCTAGCGGGAGCGGGTTACAATGAGCAGTTCTTC. This chain connects TRBV5-1 to TRBJ2-1; 10 bases line up with TRBD2. The CDR3 length is 17 residues. Trimming cost V 3 bases and J 4 bases; bases outside gene matches: 10. Germline CDR1 SGHRS, CDR2 YFSETQ.

This clonotype was recorded many times. The genes are TRBV7-2 and TRBJ2-7; 8 bases are shared with TRBD2. V gave up 2 bases and J gave up 3 bases; unmatched junction bases: 6. Germline loops: CDR1 SGHTA, CDR2 FQGNSA. The CDR3 totals 15 residues. CDR3 bases: TGTGCCAGCAGCTTATCAGCGGGAGCCCTCTACGAGCAGTACTTC. Its protein product is CASSLSAGALYEQYF.

This clonotype showed up just a few times. This chain connects TRBV12-3 or TRBV12-4 to TRBJ2-7; D is ambiguous. The CDR3 has 13 amino acids. The ends were cut back, 6 bases at V and 6 bases at J, with 15 bases in the middle. CDR3 nucleotides: TGTGCCAGCAGACCCGGGCGGTGGGTCGAGCAGTACTTC. The encoded protein is CASRPGRWVEQYF.

Only a few counts were recorded for this clonotype. The rearrangement links TRBV10-3 to TRBJ1-1; TRBD1 matches 7 bases. Germline V CDR1 and CDR2: ENHRY, SYGVKD. After removal of 0 bases from V and 0 bases from J, the junction contained 7 bases not matched to a gene. CDR3 size: 17 residues. The CDR3 coding sequence is TGTGCCATCAGTGAGTCGCCGGGCAGGGGGATGAACACTGAAGCTTTCTTT. Translated: CAISESPGRGMNTEAFF.

This clonotype was seen a handful of times. The rearrangement joins TRBV12-3 or TRBV12-4 to TRBJ2-2; 7 positions agree with TRBD2. The CDR3 contains 15 residues. Trimming took 5 bases from V and 6 from J; bases not matched to a gene: 9. CDR3 nucleotides: TGTGCCAGCAGTCCGAAGAGACTAGCCCCCGGGGAGCTGTTTTTT. This translates into CASSPKRLAPGELFF.

The V call is TRBV7-2, the J call TRBJ1-5; D unresolved. Germline CDR1 SGHTA, CDR2 FQGNSA. V lost 0 bases and J lost 9, with 9 bases in between. This CDR3 is 13 amino acids long. The CDR3 region is CASSLAGERPQHF. The CDR3 nucleotides are TGTGCCAGCAGCTTAGCCGGGGAAAGGCCCCAGCATTTT.

This clonotype has a handful of counts. The chain recombines TRBV25-1 with TRBJ1-5, with D perhaps matching TRBD1 (5 bases). V lost 2 bases and J 6 bases, leaving 14 bases between the germline ends. The germline V gene encodes CDR1 MGHDK and CDR2 SYGVNS. The CDR3 runs 15 residues. The CDR3 loop is CASSEAGGAGQPQHF. CDR3 coding DNA: TGTGCCAGCAGTGAAGCTGGGGGAGCGGGTCAGCCCCAGCATTTT.

This clonotype has a handful of counts. V gene TRBV12-3 or TRBV12-4 combines with J gene TRBJ1-1, with D possibly matching TRBD1 (6 bases). The CDR3 runs 17 residues. Trimming shortened V by 4 bases and J by 3 bases, and 21 bases separated the two germline ends. CDR3 in amino acids: CASSSRTVFGSDTEAFF. The CDR3 bases are TGTGCCAGCAGTTCCAGGACAGTTTTTGGTTCGGACACTGAAGCTTTCTTT.

This clonotype has more than one count but fewer than ten. This chain joins TRBV20-1 and TRBJ2-7; D not certain. The CDR3 has 12 amino acids. Germline-derived CDR1 and CDR2 are DFQATT and SNEGSKA (reference sequence). Trimming took 7 bases from V and 6 from J, leaving 16 bases between them. The CDR3 is CSVTSTAIEQYF. The CDR3 nucleotides read TGCAGTGTCACCTCGACCGCCATCGAGCAGTACTTC.

This clonotype was counted many times. The chain employs TRBV10-3 and TRBJ2-3; perhaps TRBD1 as D (5 bases). The CDR3 contains 15 residues. Trimming took 3 bases from V and 8 from J, leaving 18 bases between them. CDR1 ENHRY and CDR2 SYGVKD come from the germline V gene. Written as DNA, the CDR3 is TGTGCCATCAGTGAAGGGGCCTGGCCGAGTGGTACGCAGTATTTT. This sequence encodes CAISEGAWPSGTQYF.

This clonotype was counted only a few times. V usage is TRBV27 and J usage is TRBJ2-7, with 8 bases that match TRBD2. The germline V gene has CDR1 MNHEY and CDR2 SMNVEV (reference sequence). This CDR3 has 15 residues. The V segment lost 5 bases and the J segment 4 bases; nucleotides outside the gene matches: 10. The DNA of the CDR3 is TGTGCCAGCAGTCCGAGCGGGAGTGTTTCTTACGAGCAGTACTTC. This sequence encodes CASSPSGSVSYEQYF.

The sample holds many counts of this clonotype. The V call is TRBV7-2, the J call TRBJ1-5; D is unclear. Between the trimmed V and J ends, which lost 1 base and 5 bases, there was a span of 9 bases. The CDR3 loop spans 14 amino acids. The germline gives CDR1 SGHTA, CDR2 FQGNSA. The CDR3 sequence: CASSLDGVDQPQHF. The CDR3 DNA sequence: TGTGCCAGCAGCTTAGACGGGGTGGATCAGCCCCAGCATTTT.

This clonotype was detected ten times or more. The CDR3 nucleotides read TGTGCCAGCAGTTCCCGGGACAGGGGTAGGTACGAGCAGTACTTC. Protein: CASSSRDRGRYEQYF. The chain uses TRBV12-3 or TRBV12-4 and TRBJ2-7; 10 positions match TRBD1. The CDR3 extends over 15 amino acids. The junction had 7 bases not matched to a gene; V was cut back by 4 bases and J by 4 bases.

The chain is built from TRBV20-1 and TRBJ1-5; D ambiguous. The CDR3 runs 13 residues. V lost 3 bases to trimming and J lost 10 bases, with 16 bases between them. Germline CDR1 is DFQATT and CDR2 is SNEGSKA (reference sequence). The CDR3 DNA follows: TGCAGTGCTAGGGTGGGATATGTGGGACCCCAGCATTTT. Translation: CSARVGYVGPQHF.

V usage is TRBV6-4 and J usage is TRBJ2-6; no firm D call. Deletions cut 3 bases from V and 4 bases from J, with 7 bases between. CDR3 length equals 14 residues. Germline CDR1 and CDR2: MRHNA and SNTAGT. The CDR3 nucleotides are TGTGCCAGCAGTGATTGGTACGGGGCCAACGTCCTGACTTTC. Its protein is CASSDWYGANVLTF.